A selection of T cell receptor beta chains follows, all from one sample in a study of blood T cell repertoires in COVID-19. Profiling relied on immunoSEQ multiplex PCR, and the TCRdb table lists in-frame clones only, not all of them. The sample lists about 360,000 clones, approximately 86% occurring once. Sample: peripheral blood. These receptors were collected from an older woman with COVID-19, enrolled during active disease. Each CDR3 is given with its conserved first and last residue. D genes are given only for firm matches. Size is omitted from some rows. Given values are once, few, many or a class for expanded clones.

>once|TRBD1|TRBV7-2|TRBJ2-2
CASRPGQGTGELFF
TGTGCCAGCAGGCCGGGACAGGGCACCGGGGAGCTGTTTTTT
>.|.|TRBV9|TRBJ2-3
CASSSKPRSADTQYF
TGTGCCAGCAGCTCCAAGCCTAGGTCCGCAGATACGCAGTATTTT
>.|.|TRBV6-5|TRBJ1-6
CASSYSRSYNSPLHF
TGTGCCAGCAGTTATTCGCGGTCCTATAATTCACCCCTCCACTTT
>.|TRBD2|TRBV11-2|TRBJ2-3
CASSYLADRTDTQYF
TGTGCCAGCAGCTACCTAGCGGACCGCACAGATACGCAGTATTTT
>.|.|TRBV27|TRBJ2-5
CASSLSFPARGRETQYF
TGTGCCAGCAGTTTATCTTTTCCAGCGAGGGGGAGAGAGACCCAGTACTTC
>.|TRBD1|TRBV2|TRBJ1-5
CASTPGTGADQPQHF
TGTGCCAGCACCCCCGGGACAGGGGCAGATCAGCCCCAGCATTTT
>few|.|TRBV5-6|TRBJ1-2
CASSSGRANYGYTF
TGTGCCAGCAGCTCAGGGCGTGCTAACTATGGCTACACCTTC
>once|TRBD1|TRBV6-5|TRBJ1-1
CASGDRDPDTEAFF
TGTGCCAGCGGGGACAGGGATCCGGACACTGAAGCTTTCTTT
>.|TRBD1|TRBV2|TRBJ1-2
CASSEGQGAIGYTF
TGTGCCAGCAGTGAGGGACAGGGGGCGATCGGCTACACCTTC
>.|TRBD1|TRBV7-7|TRBJ1-1
CASSPGGRGTNTEAFF
TGTGCCAGCAGCCCCGGGGGCAGGGGGACCAACACTGAAGCTTTCTTT
>.|TRBD1|TRBV5-6|TRBJ1-3
CASSLHGQGTGNTIYF
TGTGCCAGCAGCTTGCACGGACAGGGAACGGGAAACACCATATATTTT
>.|.|TRBV5-4|TRBJ2-1
CASSRDYNEQFF
TGTGCCAGCAGCCGGGACTACAATGAGCAGTTCTTC
>.|.|TRBV11-2|TRBJ1-3
CASSEGGSGNTIYF
TGTGCCAGCTCCGAAGGGGGTAGTGGAAACACCATATATTTT
>.|.|TRBV28|TRBJ1-5
CASSSTLGLVTSNQPQHF
TGTGCCAGCAGTTCCACACTTGGGCTGGTTACGAGCAATCAGCCCCAGCATTTT
>.|.|TRBV27|TRBJ1-3
CASSFAGGNTIYF
TGTGCCAGCAGTTTCGCCGGTGGAAACACCATATATTTT
>.|TRBD1|TRBV29-1|TRBJ1-2
CSVAGTGGKNYGYTF
TGCAGCGTGGCGGGGACAGGGGGCAAAAACTATGGCTACACCTTC
>.|.|TRBV19|TRBJ2-1
CGARPGQPSYNEQFF
TGTGGCGCCCGGCCCGGACAGCCCTCCTACAATGAGCAGTTCTTC
>.|.|TRBV18|TRBJ2-7
CASSPPGSHLYEQYF
TGTGCCAGCTCACCACCGGGCTCTCACCTGTACGAGCAGTACTTC
>once|.|TRBV6-2/TRBV6-3|TRBJ2-5
CASSYERYQETQYF
TGTGCCAGCAGTTACGAGCGGTACCAAGAGACCCAGTACTTC
>.|.|TRBV5-6|TRBJ2-5
CASSFSGTETQYF
TGTGCCAGCAGCTTCTCAGGAACGGAGACCCAGTACTTC
>few|.|TRBV6-2/TRBV6-3|TRBJ2-3
CASSKPPLSPSTDTQYF
TGTGCCAGCAGCAAACCCCCACTGAGTCCTAGCACAGATACGCAGTATTTT
>.|.|TRBV19|TRBJ2-5
CASSIWAGASQETQYF
TGTGCCAGTAGTATATGGGCGGGGGCCTCCCAAGAGACCCAGTACTTC
>once|.|TRBV2|TRBJ1-1
CARAPRGNTEAFF
TGTGCCAGAGCTCCGCGGGGGAACACTGAAGCTTTCTTT
>.|.|TRBV19|TRBJ2-4
CASNTGRQGIQYF
TGTGCCAGTAACACCGGGAGACAGGGCATTCAGTACTTC
>.|.|TRBV7-9|TRBJ1-1
CASSLEGGTEAFF
TGTGCCAGCAGCTTAGAAGGGGGTACTGAAGCTTTCTTT
>few|TRBD2|TRBV9|TRBJ2-1
CASSSRLAGGYEQFF
TGTGCCAGCAGCTCCCGACTAGCGGGGGGCTATGAGCAGTTCTTC
>.|.|TRBV11-3|TRBJ1-3
CASSFDSGQINTIYF
TGTGCCAGCAGCTTCGATTCGGGACAAATAAACACCATATATTTT
>.|TRBD1|TRBV5-1|TRBJ1-2
CASSSTGEGYTF
TGCGCCAGCAGCTCGACAGGGGAAGGCTACACCTTC
>few|TRBD2|TRBV19|TRBJ2-3
CASSIYGAGGDTQYF
TGTGCCAGTAGTATATACGGGGCGGGGGGAGATACGCAGTATTTT
>.|TRBD2|TRBV7-3|TRBJ2-1
CASSHGTTNNEQFF
TGTGCCAGCAGCCACGGGACTACCAACAATGAGCAGTTCTTC
>once|.|TRBV19|TRBJ2-1
CASSIDGLETYNEQFF
TGTGCCAGTAGTATAGACGGACTGGAAACCTACAATGAGCAGTTCTTC
>.|.|TRBV12-5|TRBJ1-3
CASGRQPNSGNTIYF
TGTGCTAGTGGGAGACAGCCGAACTCTGGAAACACCATATATTTT
>.|TRBD1|TRBV6-5|TRBJ1-2
CASTGDNYGYTF
TGTGCCAGTACAGGGGATAACTATGGCTACACCTTC
>once|TRBD1|TRBV5-4|TRBJ2-7
CASSSGQENVEQYF
TGTGCCAGCAGCTCGGGACAGGAAAATGTGGAGCAGTACTTC
>.|.|TRBV2|TRBJ2-2
CASNQINTGELFF
TGTGCCAGCAACCAGATTAACACCGGGGAGCTGTTTTTT
>.|.|TRBV3-1/TRBV3-2|TRBJ2-7
CASSYPGGGSYEQYF
TGTGCCAGCAGTTATCCCGGGGGCGGGAGCTACGAGCAGTACTTC
>.|TRBD1|TRBV19|TRBJ1-2
CASSPTGANYGYTF
TGTGCCAGTAGTCCCACAGGGGCTAACTATGGCTACACCTTC
>.|TRBD1|TRBV2|TRBJ2-5
CASSYVGQGETQYF
TGTGCCAGCTCCTACGTGGGACAGGGGGAGACCCAGTACTTC
>.|TRBD1|TRBV2|TRBJ1-1
CASTPDRSTEAFF
TGTGCCAGCACCCCGGACAGGTCTACTGAAGCTTTCTTT
>.|TRBD1|TRBV4-3|TRBJ2-5
CASSQDYRGEETQYF
TGCGCCAGCAGCCAAGATTACAGGGGGGAAGAGACCCAGTACTTC
>once|.|TRBV12-3/TRBV12-4|TRBJ1-2
CASSLLLGGGYTF
TGTGCCAGCAGTTTACTCCTTGGGGGCGGCTACACCTTC
>.|.|TRBV7-6|TRBJ2-3
CASSSDPTSTDTQYF
TGTGCCAGCAGCTCCGATCCAACTAGCACAGATACGCAGTATTTT
>.|TRBD2|TRBV5-1|TRBJ2-5
CASSLTAGGYQETQYF
TGCGCCAGCAGCTTGACGGCGGGGGGGTACCAAGAGACCCAGTACTTC
>.|.|TRBV4-2|TRBJ2-3
CASSPRSNTDTQYF
TGTGCCAGCAGCCCCCGGTCGAACACAGATACGCAGTATTTT
>.|.|TRBV6-2/TRBV6-3|TRBJ1-2
CASSYHGSYTF
TGTGCCAGCAGTTACCACGGGAGCTACACCTTC
>.|.|TRBV19|TRBJ1-5
CASSITRVEQPQHF
TGTGCCAGTAGTATAACCAGGGTGGAGCAGCCCCAGCATTTT
>.|.|TRBV27|TRBJ2-3
CASSFRRGQDTQYF
TGTGCCAGCAGTTTTCGGCGGGGCCAGGATACGCAGTATTTT
>.|TRBD2|TRBV5-4|TRBJ2-1
CASSLVGGGRDEQFF
TGTGCCAGCAGCTTGGTCGGGGGGGGCCGGGATGAGCAGTTCTTC
>.|TRBD1|TRBV7-2|TRBJ2-7
CASSYTGQGAYEQYF
TGTGCCAGCAGCTACACCGGACAGGGGGCATACGAGCAGTACTTC
>once|.|TRBV6-4|TRBJ2-3
CASSPGLATDTQYF
TGTGCCAGCAGTCCAGGACTGGCCACAGATACGCAGTATTTT
>.|.|TRBV13|TRBJ1-2
CASSLSTGSGYTF
TGTGCCAGCAGCTTGTCGACAGGTAGTGGCTACACCTTC
>.|TRBD1|TRBV7-2|TRBJ2-1
CASSLDLQQGAFNNEQFF
TGTGCCAGCAGCTTAGATCTCCAACAGGGGGCCTTTAACAATGAGCAGTTCTTC
>many|.|TRBV12-3/TRBV12-4|TRBJ1-1
CASSLGTVTEAFF
TGTGCCAGCAGTTTAGGGACAGTCACTGAAGCTTTCTTT
>.|.|TRBV5-1|TRBJ1-3
CASSPMGASSSGNTIYF
TGCGCCAGCAGTCCAATGGGGGCCTCGTCCTCTGGAAACACCATATATTTT
>.|.|TRBV30|TRBJ1-1
CAWSVTGAEAFF
TGTGCCTGGAGTGTAACCGGGGCTGAAGCTTTCTTT
>.|TRBD2|TRBV7-9|TRBJ2-1
CAIETSGGDYEQFF
TGTGCCATCGAGACTAGCGGGGGGGATTATGAGCAGTTCTTC